Here is one T cell receptor (beta chain) with its context. The data derive from a study of HIV-infected patients and healthy controls. Whole blood was used without fractionation, so all unsorted peripheral T cells were included. Alpha and beta constant-region primers primed reverse transcription of approximately 500 ng RNA. Each of the alpha and beta chains got its own library through chain-specific third strand synthesis with indices. Second strand DNA was synthesized using a primer at the SP2 site. Using its own MiXCR run on the 5' RACE reads, TCRdb lists one record per CDR3 protein. The data hold roughly 13,000 distinct CDR3 sequences, with roughly a tenth observed a single time. This clonotype was obtained from an adult in good health. Source material: blood.

CDR3 bases: TGTGCCAGCAGTGTCAGTCAGCCCCAGCATTTT. As protein: CASSVSQPQHF. This sequence joins TRBV6-1 and TRBJ1-5, with D unresolved. The CDR3 length is 11 residues. Germline CDR1 reads MNHNS; CDR2 reads SASEGT. Deletions cut 4 bases from V and 6 bases from J, with 4 bases between.